A single sample is the source of the 5 T cell receptor beta chains below, sequenced in a study of coeliac disease. Only in-frame clones appear in the TCRdb table, and some are missing; sequencing was by immunoSEQ multiplex PCR. The sample lists several thousand clones; roughly three quarters were seen once. The sequenced material came from intraepithelial lymphocytes from the gut. These receptors all stem from a man aged 25-45 years with celiac disease.

The chain couples TRBV2 to TRBJ2-1; 9 bases are a match to TRBD2. V gave up 3 bases and J gave up 4 bases; unmatched junction bases: 13. Per germline, CDR1 SNHLY and CDR2 FYNNEI. CDR3 size: 18 residues. CDR3 coding DNA: TGTGCCAGCAGTGATACTCGGCGACTAGCGGTCACGTACAATGAGCAGTTCTTC. It translates to CASSDTRRLAVTYNEQFF.

V is TRBV13 and J is TRBJ2-7; TRBD1 matches 7 bases. The ends lost 4 bases at V and 3 bases at J; junction bases unmatched: 6. The CDR3 totals 14 residues. In germline, CDR1 is PRHDT, CDR2 FYEKMQ (reference sequence). CDR3 in amino acids: CASSSRGSDYEQYF. The DNA of the CDR3 is TGTGCCAGCAGCTCCAGGGGGAGTGACTACGAGCAGTACTTC.

This clone was observed a few times. The chain joins TRBV27 to TRBJ1-4; weak D call: TRBD1 (6 bases). This CDR3 comprises 14 residues. Germline CDR1 MNHEY, CDR2 SMNVEV (reference sequence). Trimming took off 5 bases at V and 7 bases at J, with 14 bases between the two ends. CDR3 in DNA: TGTGCCAGCAGTAAGGGGACAAGGGTTGAAAAACTGTTTTTT. As protein: CASSKGTRVEKLFF.

V gene TRBV5-8 combines with J gene TRBJ2-3; D remains ambiguous. The V end lost 0 bases, the J end lost 3 bases, and 5 bases lay between the germline ends. This CDR3 contains 13 residues. CDR1 and CDR2 from the germline V gene are SGHTS and YDEGEE. CDR3 amino acids: CASSLAATDTQYF. For the CDR3, the DNA is TGTGCCAGCAGCTTGGCAGCGACAGATACGCAGTATTTT.

By sample fraction, this clone is large. V usage is TRBV7-9 and J usage is TRBJ1-1; no definite D call. V was trimmed by 5 bases and J by 10 bases, leaving 11 bases between them. Per the germline V gene, CDR1 is SEHNR and CDR2 is FQNEAQ (reference sequence). There are 11 residues in the CDR3. CDR3 protein: CASSRYPGAFF. Here the CDR3 DNA reads TGTGCCAGCAGCCGGTATCCTGGAGCTTTCTTT.